The rows below give T cell receptor beta chains drawn from one sample of a study of T cell changes during pregnancy in multiple sclerosis. TCRdb's table, derived via immunoSEQ multiplex PCR, lists solely in-frame clones and lacks some. The table shows some 97,000 clones, with over 85% occurring only once. The sample consisted of peripheral blood, taken in the second trimester of pregnancy. The source of these receptors is a female donor with multiple sclerosis, enrolled in a pregnancy study. CDR3s leave out the opening cysteine and the closing phenylalanine or tryptophan.

V: TRBV2
CDR3: ASRPSGSREQY

V: TRBV5-1
CDR3: ASSLVSRRRVSIYGYT

V: TRBV2
CDR3: ASTDQTGIHQPQH

V: TRBV7-9
CDR3: ASSSPNRGIANTEAF

V: TRBV15
CDR3: ATSRGQIAGLYEQY

V: TRBV10-1
CDR3: ASSEGLSVDNEQF

V: TRBV25-1
CDR3: ASSELRGGGSPLH

V: TRBV30
CDR3: AWSGDRANEKLF

V: TRBV7-2
CDR3: ASSLDTPGILSSGNTIY

V: TRBV19
CDR3: ASSSTGDSGNTIY

V: TRBV28
CDR3: ASSSPTDQPQH

V: TRBV10-2
CDR3: ASSEPGTSGRKTDTQY

V: TRBV9
CDR3: ASNREFLRGTEAF

V: TRBV7-8
CDR3: ASSLGGTGRASEQY

V: TRBV27
CDR3: ASRTGDSSYNSPLH

V: TRBV6-5
CDR3: ASSPRDRPPSDAF

V: TRBV5-1
CDR3: ASSLGSMNGETQY

V: TRBV18
CDR3: ASSQVRGALDTQY

V: TRBV7-3
CDR3: ASSLSGASYNEQF

V: TRBV2
CDR3: ASSENSFQETQY

V: TRBV2
CDR3: ASSDQGEPGHGYT

V: TRBV15
CDR3: ATSRDSYQPQH

V: TRBV5-1
CDR3: ASSGGRGETQY

V: TRBV28
CDR3: ASSPGLAGEGVYEQF

V: TRBV18
CDR3: ASSPRGSAGTEAF

V: TRBV11-2
CDR3: ASSLGGRANQPQH

V: TRBV28
CDR3: ASSLVLGNTEAF

V: TRBV28
CDR3: ASSPGGGNQPQH

V: TRBV19
CDR3: ASGGPTGRNTGELF

V: TRBV5-1
CDR3: ASSKDVGQGAYEQF

V: TRBV10-2
CDR3: ASSEWLAGYNEQF

V: TRBV14
CDR3: ASSHLLGTISDWEAF

V: TRBV12-5
CDR3: ASETGEVTEAF

V: TRBV7-3
CDR3: ASSLGLAGAQVNYEQF

V: TRBV2
CDR3: ASSDEAGGPNEQF

V: TRBV9
CDR3: ASSTGGDTGDSPLH

V: TRBV30
CDR3: AWKRRHLQRIGELF

V: TRBV18
CDR3: ASSPSGLNTEAF

V: TRBV5-1
CDR3: ASSFFGTGETEAF

V: TRBV2
CDR3: ASSRLGDTQY

V: TRBV7-6
CDR3: ASSLGTGQGAPYYGYT

V: TRBV5-1
CDR3: ASRGRTREADTQY

V: TRBV5-6
CDR3: ASSVAGTTAYGYT

V: TRBV19
CDR3: ASSPAGGTDTQY

V: TRBV18
CDR3: ASSPGQGHLNTEAF

V: TRBV28
CDR3: ASSPPSGSSTDTQY

V: TRBV2
CDR3: ASELAGATYEQY

V: TRBV7-9
CDR3: ASSKTGGGNQPQH

V: TRBV10-3
CDR3: AIGTSGREETQY

V: TRBV2
CDR3: ASIQQPNQPQH

V: TRBV13
CDR3: ASSTRGTGLEAF

V: TRBV2
CDR3: ASSNKRTGAGYT

V: TRBV6-6
CDR3: ASSPRSGKGTDTQY

V: TRBV5-4
CDR3: ASSLKRERDTGELF

V: TRBV29-1
CDR3: SVDGGTEAF

V: TRBV18
CDR3: ASSPPSTGSSGNTIY

V: TRBV5-4
CDR3: ASSSSGQGNYGYT

V: TRBV7-6
CDR3: ASSLDIPGRELNEQF

V: TRBV4-1
CDR3: ASSQVTGENIQY